The present T cell receptor beta chain was sequenced within a study of T cells in Graves' hyperthyroidism and ophthalmopathy. Findings of the study overall: Most clonotypes that expanded in the thyroid above 0.001 also showed up in blood.

What was amplified from RNA transcripts were TCR beta CDR3 regions. The study used the HTBI primer set for a first-round RT-PCR of the TCR CDR3. A single record per CDR3 protein comes from TCRdb applying MiXCR to the multiplex PCR reads. The sample has around 340,000 distinct CDR3 sequences; 21% are singletons. Germline CDR1 and CDR2: LNHNV and YYDKDF (reference sequence). V gave up 1 base and J gave up 5 bases; unmatched junction bases: 1. This CDR3 has 15 residues. About this clonotype itself: Its antigen is not identified.

Patients were excluded because of uncontrolled infection, other autoimmune disease, pregnancy or lactation. Fresh peripheral blood, 9.5 to 10 ml of it, supplied the PBMCs. The sequenced sample was blood. This rearrangement joins TRBV15 to TRBJ1-4; 10 positions agree with TRBD1. The TCR was taken from a woman between 45 and 60 years old with Graves' hyperthyroidism. The CDR3 region is CATSRATGGNEKLFF. The DNA of the CDR3 is TGTGCCACCAGCAGAGCGACAGGGGGCAATGAAAAACTGTTTTTT.